This T cell receptor beta chain is from a study of molecular identifiers for immune sequencing clone quantification. Comment on this clonotype: A much larger clone lies a single base off, so this may be a read error.

The use of previously described methods and listed TCR primers produced the bulk TCR libraries. MiXCR, applied by TCRdb to the PCR reads, yields one record per CDR3 protein. The sample consists of around 460,000 distinct CDR3 sequences, around 25% of them appearing once. CDR3 size: 12 residues. Germline assignment: CDR1 MDHEN and CDR2 SYDVKM. Sequencing input: naive CD8+ T cells from blood, with Jurkat cell RNA spiked in. As for subset: FACS-sorted CD8+CD4-CCR7+CD45RA+ naive T cells. This sequence was found in a human donor in good health. Some libraries in this study had Jurkat cell RNA spiked in. The chain combines TRBV28 with TRBJ2-3; 8 nucleotides match TRBD2. The CDR3 sequence: CVSGSRHDTQYF. CDR3 nucleotide sequence: TGTGTCAGCGGGAGTCGGCATGATACGCAGTATTTT. The variable domain in full, with the rest retrieved from reference TRBV28 and TRBJ2-3, is DVKVTQSSRYLVKRTGEKVFLECVQDMDHENMFWYRQDPGLGLRLIYFSYDVKMKEKGDIPEGYSVSREKKERFSLILESASTNQTSMYLCVSGSRHDTQYFGPGTRLTVL.